One and the same sample provided the 15 T cell receptor beta chains below, sequenced in a study of cytomegalovirus exposure and HLA in healthy donors. Vbeta (60) and Jbeta (13) primers were used in the PCR. Sequenced by immunoSEQ multiplex PCR; TCRdb stores in-frame clones only, minus some. Altogether fewer than 200,000 clones are present, roughly 80% being singletons, with the ten largest covering about 0.77%. The sequencing sample was made of PBMCs. These receptor sequences come from a woman aged 18 to 35 in good health and CMV-seronegative.

The rearrangement joins TRBV27 to TRBJ2-5; D is unresolved. The germline V and J ends were trimmed by 0 bases and 5 bases, with 7 bases remaining between them. The CDR3 sequence is 13 residues long. Germline-derived CDR1 and CDR2 are MNHEY and SMNVEV (reference sequence). The CDR3 spells CASSLSQVETQYF. The CDR3 DNA reads TGTGCCAGCAGTTTATCGCAGGTGGAGACCCAGTACTTC.

The rearrangement links TRBV18 to TRBJ1-2; 8 nucleotides agree with TRBD1. Trimming at V came to 3 bases and at J to 7 bases, leaving 19 bases not matched to a gene. The CDR3 totals 18 residues. In germline, CDR1 is KGHSH, CDR2 LQKENI. In nucleotides, the CDR3 is TGTGCCAGCTCACCGAGATCGGATTCAGGGGGCGGTCGGGCTGGCTACACCTTC. Translated, it gives CASSPRSDSGGGRAGYTF.

The chain joins TRBV2 to TRBJ2-4, with D possibly TRBD1 on 6 matching bases. This CDR3 comprises 15 residues. The V end was cut by 1 base, the J end by 9 bases, with 16 bases between. Germline CDR1 and CDR2: SNHLY and FYNNEI. The CDR3 spells CASSEEAAARGIQYF. CDR3 bases: TGTGCCAGCAGTGAAGAGGCGGCGGCCAGGGGCATTCAGTACTTC.

CDR3: CASSRAEVPQETQYF. The CDR3 DNA reads TGTGCCAGTAGCAGAGCGGAAGTCCCCCAAGAGACCCAGTACTTC. This sequence joins TRBV19 and TRBJ2-5, with D possibly matching TRBD2 (5 bases). The CDR3 spans 15 residues. Trimming removed 6 bases at V and 1 base at J, with 15 bases between. Germline V CDR1 and CDR2: LNHDA, SQIVND (reference sequence). Drawing the rest from reference TRBV19 and TRBJ2-5, the complete variable domain is DGGITQSPKYLFRKEGQNVTLSCEQNLNHDAMYWYRQDPGQGLRLIYYSQIVNDFQKGDIAEGYSVSREKKESFPLTVTSAQKNPTAFYLCASSRAEVPQETQYFGPGTRLLVL.

The J gene is TRBJ2-7, the V gene TRBV25-1; 7 nucleotides align to TRBD2. The CDR3 extends over 16 amino acids. V shed 3 bases, J shed 3 bases, and the junction held 11 bases outside the gene matches. The germline gives CDR1 MGHDK, CDR2 SYGVNS. This CDR3 reads CASSDWKRDGGYEQYF. For the CDR3, the DNA is TGTGCCAGCAGTGATTGGAAGCGGGACGGTGGCTACGAGCAGTACTTC.

The CDR3 region has the DNA TGTGCCATCAGGGTGAGAGCAGGGGAAAAGCTCTACTTC. This encodes CAIRVRAGEKLYF. V and J are TRBV10-3 and TRBJ2-7; maybe TRBD1 (6 bases). Looked up from germline, CDR1 is ENHRY and CDR2 is SYGVKD. V shed 6 bases and J shed 13 bases, with 22 bases lying between them. The CDR3 length is 13 residues.

The table lists this clone with a count of one. The chain joins TRBV5-1 to TRBJ2-1; 9 positions match TRBD1. Trimming took 4 bases from V and 5 from J; bases not matched to a gene: 7. Germline V gene sequence: CDR1 SGHRS, CDR2 YFSETQ. CDR3 length: 15 amino acids. The CDR3 DNA is TGCGCCAGCAGCGCCGGGACAGGGCTCAACAATGAGCAGTTCTTC. It encodes CASSAGTGLNNEQFF.

This clone has only one observation. CDR3 nucleotides: TGTGCCAGCAGTTATCAACAGGGAGATGGCTACACCTTC. Residues: CASSYQQGDGYTF. The chain links TRBV6-5 to TRBJ1-2, with D maybe TRBD1 (6 bases). The CDR3 sequence is 13 residues long. The germline V and J ends were trimmed by 3 bases and 6 bases, with 11 bases remaining between them. Germline lookup yields CDR1 MNHEY and CDR2 SVGAGI.

This clone was seen only once. The rearrangement uses TRBV2 and TRBJ2-5; D gene ambiguous. Matching the DNA end better, TRBJ2-7 makes the J call doubtful. The CDR3 runs 10 residues. CDR1 is SNHLY, CDR2 FYNNEI, per germline. CDR3 region: CASSNYEQYF. In DNA, the CDR3 is TGTGCCAGCAGCAACTACGAGCAGTACTTC.

This chain links TRBV6-4 with TRBJ2-1, with 10 bases aligning to TRBD2. Trimming took 3 bases from V and 4 from J; bases not matched to a gene: 0. Per the germline V gene, CDR1 is MRHNA and CDR2 is SNTAGT. The CDR3 length is 14 residues. The CDR3 DNA sequence: TGTGCCAGCAGTGAAGCGGGAGGGTACAATGAGCAGTTCTTC. Translation: CASSEAGGYNEQFF.

The J gene is TRBJ2-5, the V gene TRBV10-2, with D possibly TRBD2 on 6 matching bases. Germline CDR1 WSHSY, CDR2 SAAADI. V lost 0 bases to trimming and J lost 5 bases, with 10 bases between them. The CDR3 consists of 14 residues. CDR3 sequence reads: CASSESGGSETQYF. The CDR3 DNA sequence: TGCGCCAGCAGTGAGTCTGGAGGGTCGGAGACCCAGTACTTC.

The chain uses TRBV18 and TRBJ2-5, with TRBD1 matching over 9 bases. Germline V gives CDR1 KGHSH, CDR2 LQKENI. The CDR3 is made up of 16 amino acids. Trimming removed 0 bases from V and 3 bases from J; junction bases left unmatched: 5. The CDR3: CASSPPRGQGEETQYF. CDR3 coding DNA: TGTGCCAGCTCACCACCGAGGGGACAGGGAGAAGAGACCCAGTACTTC.

The gene calls are TRBV11-2 and TRBJ2-1, with D unclear. CDR3 length: 14 amino acids. Germline V gene lookup returns CDR1 SGHAT and CDR2 FQNNGV. Trimming stripped 0 bases from V and 5 bases from J, with 8 bases between. The CDR3 spells CASSLDRADNEQFF. DNA for the CDR3: TGTGCCAGCAGCTTAGATCGCGCTGACAATGAGCAGTTCTTC.

The chain uses TRBV19 and TRBJ1-2; TRBD1 agrees at 10 bases. J was trimmed by 8 bases and V by 4 bases; bases with no gene match: 13. There are 16 residues in the CDR3. Germline V gives CDR1 LNHDA, CDR2 SQIVND (reference sequence). The CDR3 spells CASSTTGTGAFGGYTF. The DNA of the CDR3 is TGTGCCAGTAGTACAACCGGGACAGGGGCTTTCGGAGGCTACACCTTC.

This clone was seen a handful of times. This chain joins TRBV6-5 and TRBJ1-2; TRBD1 aligns across 10 bases. V gave up 3 bases and J gave up 7 bases; unmatched junction bases: 2. This CDR3 comprises 13 residues. CDR1 and CDR2 (germline): MNHEY, SVGAGI. CDR3 sequence (DNA): TGTGCCAGCAGTTATAGGACAGGGGGTGGCTACACCTTC. It encodes CASSYRTGGGYTF.